This is a list of T cell receptor beta chains from one sample in a study of Graves' ophthalmopathy and Graves' hyperthyroidism. Via MiXCR, TCRdb re-called the multiplex PCR reads, giving one row per CDR3 protein. The sample lists some 240,000 distinct CDR3 sequences; roughly 50% were seen once. Sequenced: peripheral blood. These receptors were taken from an adult man with Graves' ophthalmopathy. The CDR3 runs from the conserved cysteine through the conserved F or W.

cdr3_aa,v_call,cdr3_length,j_call
CATRLGQEETQYF,TRBV5-5,13,TRBJ2-5
CASGLVRGGGGELFF,TRBV12-5,15,TRBJ2-2
CASSLASGSSYEQYF,TRBV7-9,15,TRBJ2-7
CASGRKHGDYSNQPQHF,TRBV12-5,17,TRBJ1-5
CATSRGGGGRSQPQHF,TRBV15,16,TRBJ1-5
CAISGLVGRYEQYF,TRBV10-3,14,TRBJ2-7
CASSRWDRTEAFF,TRBV6-5,13,TRBJ1-1
CASSLAGGRTYEQYF,TRBV7-9,15,TRBJ2-7
CASSPGRDRTWDEQYF,TRBV6-1,16,TRBJ2-7
CASSMGQDRYGYTF,TRBV19,14,TRBJ1-2
CASSEYDIQYF,TRBV25-1,11,TRBJ2-4
CASSYRRVNSPLHF,TRBV12-3/TRBV12-4,14,TRBJ1-6
CSAPGQGNTEAFF,TRBV20-1,13,TRBJ1-1
CASSDGQLNEKLFF,TRBV27,14,TRBJ1-4
CASSRKGYDRETQYF,TRBV4-1,15,TRBJ2-5
CASSLVTGGSGANVLTF,TRBV7-8,17,TRBJ2-6
CASSLDFEQYF,TRBV7-9,11,TRBJ2-7
CASSLEVWDNGRAEAFF,TRBV7-6,17,TRBJ1-1
CSARDRTGTGGYEQYF,TRBV20-1,16,TRBJ2-7
CASSLDGGPRETQYF,TRBV7-7,15,TRBJ2-5
CSHVGLAWYEQYF,TRBV20-1,13,TRBJ2-7
CASSYRTFSHTGELFF,TRBV13,16,TRBJ2-2
CSADRGISETQYF,TRBV29-1,13,-
CATSRPSGRGYGYTF,TRBV15,15,TRBJ1-2
CASTPEDLPISGANVLTF,TRBV5-1,18,TRBJ2-6
CASSVGGRGSPLHF,TRBV9,14,TRBJ1-6
CASSRRWDRSDYGYTF,TRBV11-2,16,TRBJ1-2
CASSAGVDQETQYF,TRBV12-3/TRBV12-4,14,TRBJ2-5
CASRPLGGGPQETQYF,TRBV2,16,TRBJ2-5